These 18 T cell receptor beta chains share one sample of origin, sequenced in a study of shared clonotypes between healthy human individuals. Only in-frame clones appear in the TCRdb table, and some are missing; sequencing was by immunoSEQ multiplex PCR. Among roughly 490,000 clones listed, roughly 85% were seen once. Specimen: PBMCs. The receptors stem from a middle-aged woman in good health. Some clones in this sample may be carry-over from other donors' samples.

This clone was seen only once. The chain joins TRBV19 to TRBJ1-1; unclear D gene. Trimming removed 3 bases at V and 11 bases at J, with 16 bases between. Per germline, CDR1 LNHDA and CDR2 SQIVND (reference sequence). The CDR3 is 13 residues long. The CDR3 is CASSMGIGIGAFF. In DNA form, the CDR3 reads TGTGCCAGTAGTATGGGGATAGGTATCGGGGCTTTCTTT.

Note on this clone: A much larger clonotype is one base distant, so this may be a read error. This sequence joins TRBV12-5 and TRBJ2-5, with D tentatively TRBD1 (6 bases). The CDR3 sequence is 14 residues long. Germline V gene data show CDR1 as LGHNT and CDR2 as FRNRAP. CDR3 in DNA: TGTGTTAGTGGTACAGGGACCGAACAAGAGACCCAGTACTTC. It translates to CVSGTGTEQETQYF.

This clone occurred once. J is TRBJ2-7 and V is TRBV10-3, with TRBD2 matching over 8 bases. Trimming at V came to 10 bases and at J to 7 bases, leaving 15 bases not matched to a gene. CDR3 size: 14 residues. Germline V gives CDR1 ENHRY, CDR2 SYGVKD. CDR3 in amino acids: CATLAEPAAREQYF. DNA for the CDR3: TGTGCCACACTAGCGGAGCCGGCAGCGAGGGAGCAGTACTTC.

The DNA for the CDR3 is TGTGCCAGCAGCGTAGTACTTGGGACTAGCGGGCCCGGGGAGCTGTTTTTT. This translates into CASSVVLGTSGPGELFF. The V gene is TRBV9, the J gene TRBJ2-2; 12 bases match TRBD2. The germline CDR1 and CDR2 sequences are SGDLS and YYNGEE. The CDR3 has 17 amino acids. The V segment lost 0 bases and the J segment 6 bases; nucleotides outside the gene matches: 6.

The rearrangement joins TRBV6-5 to TRBJ1-1, with D possibly matching TRBD1 (5 bases). Germline V lookup: CDR1 MNHEY, CDR2 SVGAGI. Trimming stripped 7 bases from V and 4 bases from J, with 13 bases between. This CDR3 spans 13 amino acids. CDR3 coding DNA: TGTGCCAGCACCCTTCCCGGGGGCACTGAAGCTTTCTTT. It specifies CASTLPGGTEAFF.

The chain is built from TRBV7-2 and TRBJ2-7; D gene ambiguous. This CDR3 is 12 amino acids long. CDR1 and CDR2 from the germline V gene are SGHTA and FQGNSA. Trimming pared 5 bases from V and 2 bases from J, leaving 7 bases between. CDR3 sequence (DNA): TGTGCCAGCAGCGAAGCCACCTACGAGCAGTACTTC. It translates to CASSEATYEQYF.

This sequence joins TRBV2 and TRBJ2-1; D uncertain. This CDR3 region has 15 residues. Trimming removed 8 bases from V and 8 bases from J, with 22 bases in between. The germline gives CDR1 SNHLY, CDR2 FYNNEI. The CDR3 DNA reads as TGTGCCAGCTCGTGGGCCCCCACAAATTCGTATGAGCAGTTCTTC. It yields the protein CASSWAPTNSYEQFF. Using reference TRBV2 and TRBJ2-1 for the parts outside the CDR3, the full variable domain is EPEVTQTPSHQVTQMGQEVILRCVPISNHLYFYWYRQILGQKVEFLVSFYNNEISEKSEIFDDQFSVERPDGSNFTLKIRSTKLEDSAMYFCASSWAPTNSYEQFFGPGTRLTVL.

V gene TRBV5-4 combines with J gene TRBJ2-2, with a tentative D call TRBD2 (6 bases). The CDR3 runs 15 residues. Between the trimmed V and J ends, which lost 2 bases and 6 bases, there was a span of 14 bases. Looked up from germline, CDR1 is SGHNT and CDR2 is YYREEE (reference sequence). The CDR3 coding sequence is TGTGCCAGCAGCTTAATGGCGGGAAATTCCGGGGAGCTGTTTTTT. This encodes CASSLMAGNSGELFF.

At least ten counts were recorded for this clone. The gene calls are TRBV28 and TRBJ1-5; a weak D match, TRBD1 (5 bases). Trimming took off 5 bases at V and 3 bases at J, with 14 bases between the two ends. CDR1 and CDR2 (germline): MDHEN, SYDVKM. This CDR3 contains 15 residues. The CDR3 is CASSGVGRINQPQHF. The CDR3 DNA reads TGTGCCAGCAGTGGGGTGGGACGGATCAATCAGCCCCAGCATTTT. Combining the CDR3 with reference TRBV28 and TRBJ1-5 gives the whole variable domain DVKVTQSSRYLVKRTGEKVFLECVQDMDHENMFWYRQDPGLGLRLIYFSYDVKMKEKGDIPEGYSVSREKKERFSLILESASTNQTSMYLCASSGVGRINQPQHFGDGTRLSIL.

The chain joins TRBV19 to TRBJ2-1; D remains unclear. CDR1 and CDR2 (germline): LNHDA, SQIVND (reference sequence). The CDR3 consists of 14 residues. The V gene lost 0 bases and the J gene lost 6 bases, with 9 bases spanning the gap. CDR3 in amino acids: CASSIDHNSNEQFF. The CDR3 DNA is TGTGCCAGTAGTATAGATCATAATTCCAATGAGCAGTTCTTC.

The rearrangement links TRBV4-2 to TRBJ2-2; D tentatively fits TRBD1 or TRBD2 (6 bases each). The CDR3 is 18 amino acids. V was pared by 0 bases and J by 5 bases, with 19 bases between. Germline-derived CDR1 and CDR2 are LGHNA and YNFKEQ. Here the CDR3 reads CASSQESLSEGGTGELFF. DNA for the CDR3: TGTGCCAGCAGCCAAGAAAGTCTGTCCGAGGGGGGAACCGGGGAGCTGTTTTTT.

The rearrangement uses TRBV27 and TRBJ2-1, with D possibly being TRBD1 (6 bases). Trimming took 8 bases from V and 7 from J, leaving 21 bases between them. Germline V gives CDR1 MNHEY, CDR2 SMNVEV (reference sequence). The CDR3 spans 15 residues. As DNA, the CDR3 is TGTGCCAGCGGTGAGGGGGTCTGGGAATCTAATGAGCAGTTCTTC. It translates to CASGEGVWESNEQFF.

The chain joins TRBV7-9 to TRBJ1-5, with D unclear. Germline assignment: CDR1 SEHNR and CDR2 FQNEAQ (reference sequence). This CDR3 spans 13 amino acids. Deletions cut 1 base from V and 5 bases from J, with 6 bases between. The CDR3 loop is CASSLEADQPQHF. CDR3 in DNA: TGTGCCAGCAGCTTAGAGGCGGATCAGCCCCAGCATTTT.

The J gene is TRBJ2-7, the V gene TRBV28, with a tentative D call TRBD1 (6 bases). This CDR3 region has 14 residues. With 8 bases removed from V and 2 bases from J, the gap between germline ends came to 16 bases. Per the germline V gene, CDR1 is MDHEN and CDR2 is SYDVKM. CDR3 in DNA: TGTGCCAGCCTTCGAGGCAGGGGCCCCTACGAGCAGTACTTC. It is translated as CASLRGRGPYEQYF.

The chain links TRBV11-2 to TRBJ2-5, with 9 bases fitting TRBD1. V trimming: 5 bases; J trimming: 7 bases; junction bases outside the gene matches: 8. This CDR3 comprises 14 residues. In germline, CDR1 is SGHAT, CDR2 FQNNGV. CDR3 loop: CASSPGTGSWTQYF. The CDR3 coding sequence is TGTGCCAGCAGCCCCGGGACAGGGAGTTGGACCCAGTACTTC.

The V call is TRBV7-6, the J call TRBJ2-2; no clear D gene. The germline gives CDR1 SGHVS, CDR2 FNYEAQ. CDR3 size: 14 residues. V shed 5 bases and J shed 7 bases, with 14 bases lying between them. CDR3 nucleotides: TGTGCCAGCAGCCCAAAGCGATTTGGCGGGGAGCTGTTTTTT. Translating gives CASSPKRFGGELFF.

V usage is TRBV5-1 and J usage is TRBJ1-2, with 9 bases identical to TRBD1. This CDR3 has 13 residues. CDR1 and CDR2 from the germline V gene are SGHRS and YFSETQ. V lost 4 bases to trimming and J lost 6 bases; unmatched junction nucleotides: 4. The CDR3 protein is CASSGTGYDGYTF. In DNA form, the CDR3 reads TGCGCCAGCAGCGGGACAGGGTACGATGGCTACACCTTC.

The V and J genes are TRBV21-1 and TRBJ2-2; the tabulated D call, TRBD1, remains unverified against the DNA. TRBV21-1 is described as a pseudogene. This CDR3 contains 15 residues. Written as DNA, the CDR3 is TGTGCCAGCAGCAAAGGGACACCGACCACCGGGGAGCTGTTTTTT. Its translation is CASSKGTPTTGELFF.